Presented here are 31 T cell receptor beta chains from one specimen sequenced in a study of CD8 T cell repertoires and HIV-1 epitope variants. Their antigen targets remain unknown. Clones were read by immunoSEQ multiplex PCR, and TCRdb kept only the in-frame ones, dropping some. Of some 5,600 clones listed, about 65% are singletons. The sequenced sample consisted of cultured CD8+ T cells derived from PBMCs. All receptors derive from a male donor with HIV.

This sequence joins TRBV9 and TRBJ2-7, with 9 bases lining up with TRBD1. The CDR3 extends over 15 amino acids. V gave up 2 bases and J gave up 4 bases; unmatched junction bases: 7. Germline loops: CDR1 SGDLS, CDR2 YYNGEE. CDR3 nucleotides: TGTGCCAGCAGCGTGCACGGGACAGGGCTATACGAGCAGTACTTC. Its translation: CASSVHGTGLYEQYF.

The CDR3 nucleotides read TGTGCCAGCAGCTTATACGGGGGAATGAACACTGAAGCTTTCTTT. Translated: CASSLYGGMNTEAFF. The chain joins TRBV11-2 to TRBJ1-1; D may be TRBD1 (5 bases). Germline loops: CDR1 SGHAT, CDR2 FQNNGV. V gave up 2 bases and J gave up 0 bases, with 10 bases separating them. The CDR3 spans 15 residues. The complete variable domain, with remaining parts taken from reference TRBV11-2 and TRBJ1-1, reads EAGVAQSPRYKIIEKRQSVAFWCNPISGHATLYWYQQILGQGPKLLIQFQNNGVVDDSQLPKDRFSAERLKGVDSTLKIQPAKLEDSAVYLCASSLYGGMNTEAFFGQGTRLTVV.

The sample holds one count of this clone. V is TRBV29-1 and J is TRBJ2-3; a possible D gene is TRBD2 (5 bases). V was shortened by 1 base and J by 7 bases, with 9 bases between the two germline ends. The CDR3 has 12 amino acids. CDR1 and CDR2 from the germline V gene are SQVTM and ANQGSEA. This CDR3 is CSVEGLGNTQYF. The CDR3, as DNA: TGCAGCGTTGAAGGGCTCGGGAATACGCAGTATTTT.

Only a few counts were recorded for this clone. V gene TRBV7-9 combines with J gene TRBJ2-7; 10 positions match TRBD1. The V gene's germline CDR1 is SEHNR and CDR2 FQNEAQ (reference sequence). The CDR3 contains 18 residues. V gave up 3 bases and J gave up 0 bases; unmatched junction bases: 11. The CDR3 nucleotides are TGTGCCAGCAGCTTTACTCTTAGGGACAGGGGTTTCTCCTACGAGCAGTACTTC. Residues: CASSFTLRDRGFSYEQYF. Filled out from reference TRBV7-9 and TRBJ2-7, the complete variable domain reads DTGVSQNPRHKITKRGQNVTFRCDPISEHNRLYWYRQTLGQGPEFLTYFQNEAQLEKSRLLSDRFSAERPKGSFSTLEIQRTEQGDSAMYLCASSFTLRDRGFSYEQYFGPGTRLTVT.

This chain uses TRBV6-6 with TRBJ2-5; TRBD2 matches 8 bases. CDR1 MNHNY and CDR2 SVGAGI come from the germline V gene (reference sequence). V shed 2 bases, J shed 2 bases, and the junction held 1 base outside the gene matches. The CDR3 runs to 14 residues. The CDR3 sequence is CASSYTGGQETQYF. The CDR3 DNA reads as TGTGCCAGCAGTTACACGGGGGGGCAAGAGACCCAGTACTTC.

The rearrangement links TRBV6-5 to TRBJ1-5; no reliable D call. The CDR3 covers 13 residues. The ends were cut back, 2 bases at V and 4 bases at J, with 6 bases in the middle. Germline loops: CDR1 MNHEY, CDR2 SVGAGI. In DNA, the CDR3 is TGTGCCAGCAGTTACGGGGAAAATCAGCCCCAGCATTTT. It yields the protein CASSYGENQPQHF.

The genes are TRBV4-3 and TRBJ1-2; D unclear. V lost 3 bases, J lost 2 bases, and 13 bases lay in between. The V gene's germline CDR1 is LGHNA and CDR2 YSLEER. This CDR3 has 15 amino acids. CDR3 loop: CASSQGRGPNYGYTF. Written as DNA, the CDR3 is TGCGCCAGCAGCCAGGGGAGAGGGCCAAACTATGGCTACACCTTC.

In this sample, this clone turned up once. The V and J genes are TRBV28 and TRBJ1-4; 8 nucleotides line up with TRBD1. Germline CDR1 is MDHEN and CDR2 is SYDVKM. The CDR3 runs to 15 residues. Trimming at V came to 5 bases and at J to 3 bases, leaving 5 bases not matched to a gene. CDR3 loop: CASSRDRGANEKLFF. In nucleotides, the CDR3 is TGTGCCAGCAGTCGCGACAGGGGTGCTAATGAAAAACTGTTTTTT.

The CDR3 DNA is TGTGCCAGCAGCCAGTTGGTCACAGATACGCAGTATTTT. Amino acids: CASSQLVTDTQYF. V usage is TRBV7-9 and J usage is TRBJ2-3; D is ambiguous. Trimming shortened V by 5 bases and J by 2 bases, and 8 bases separated the two germline ends. This CDR3 contains 13 residues. Germline CDR1 is SEHNR and CDR2 is FQNEAQ (reference sequence).

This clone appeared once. CDR3 DNA: TGTGCCAGCAGCTTAGAGACCCACAGGGATGAGGAAAAACTGTTTTTT. The encoded protein is CASSLETHRDEEKLFF. V and J are TRBV7-8 and TRBJ1-4; the D gene is possibly TRBD1 (6 bases). Germline assignment: CDR1 SGHVS and CDR2 FQNEAQ. This CDR3 contains 16 residues. Trimming took off 1 base at V and 8 bases at J, with 17 bases between the two ends.

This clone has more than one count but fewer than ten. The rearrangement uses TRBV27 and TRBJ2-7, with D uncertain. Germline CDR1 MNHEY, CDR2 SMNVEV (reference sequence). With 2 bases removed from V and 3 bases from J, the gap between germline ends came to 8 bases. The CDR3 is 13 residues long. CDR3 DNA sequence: TGTGCCAGCAGTTTACGGGCCCTCTACGAGCAGTACTTC. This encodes CASSLRALYEQYF.

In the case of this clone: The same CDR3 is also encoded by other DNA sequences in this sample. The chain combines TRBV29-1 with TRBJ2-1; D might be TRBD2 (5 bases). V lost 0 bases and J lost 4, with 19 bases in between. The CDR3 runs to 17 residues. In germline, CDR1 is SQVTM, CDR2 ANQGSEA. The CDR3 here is CSVEDLTPDGVYNEQFF. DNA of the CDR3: TGCAGCGTTGAAGATCTCACCCCGGACGGGGTTTACAATGAGCAGTTCTTC.

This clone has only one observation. The CDR3 region has the DNA TGTGCCAGCAGCGTGGGCAGGGGGGACACTGAAGCTTTCTTT. Translation: CASSVGRGDTEAFF. The chain couples TRBV9 to TRBJ1-1; TRBD1 matches at 7 bases. The V and J ends lost 2 bases and 3 bases, in that order; junction bases with no gene match: 4. Germline V gene lookup returns CDR1 SGDLS and CDR2 YYNGEE. The CDR3 loop spans 14 amino acids.

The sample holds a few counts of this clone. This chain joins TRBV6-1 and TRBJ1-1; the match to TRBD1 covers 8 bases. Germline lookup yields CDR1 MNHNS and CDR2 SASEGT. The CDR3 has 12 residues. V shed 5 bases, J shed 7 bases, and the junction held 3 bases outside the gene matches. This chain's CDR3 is CASSRQGNEAFF. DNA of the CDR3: TGTGCCAGCAGTCGACAGGGGAATGAAGCTTTCTTT.

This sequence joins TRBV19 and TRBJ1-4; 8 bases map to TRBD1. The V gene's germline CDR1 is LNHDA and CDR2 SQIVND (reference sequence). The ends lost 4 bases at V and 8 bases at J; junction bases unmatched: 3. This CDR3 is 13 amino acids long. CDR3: CASSSRGPEKLFF. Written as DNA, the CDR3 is TGTGCCAGTAGTAGCAGGGGGCCGGAAAAACTGTTTTTT. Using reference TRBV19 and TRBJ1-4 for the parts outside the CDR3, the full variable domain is DGGITQSPKYLFRKEGQNVTLSCEQNLNHDAMYWYRQDPGQGLRLIYYSQIVNDFQKGDIAEGYSVSREKKESFPLTVTSAQKNPTAFYLCASSSRGPEKLFFGSGTQLSVL.

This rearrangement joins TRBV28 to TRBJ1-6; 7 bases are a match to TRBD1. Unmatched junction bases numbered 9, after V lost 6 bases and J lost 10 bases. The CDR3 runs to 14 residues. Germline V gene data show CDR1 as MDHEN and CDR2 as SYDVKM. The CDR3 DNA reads TGTGCCAGCAGGGATGGACAGGCGCGGTCACCCCTCCACTTT. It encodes CASRDGQARSPLHF.

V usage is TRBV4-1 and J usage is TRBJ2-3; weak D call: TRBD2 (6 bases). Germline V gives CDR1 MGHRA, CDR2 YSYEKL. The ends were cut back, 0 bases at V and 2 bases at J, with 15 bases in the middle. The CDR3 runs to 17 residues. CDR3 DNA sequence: TGCGCCAGCAGCCAAGATCCCTGGGGACTCCCCACAGATACGCAGTATTTT. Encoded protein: CASSQDPWGLPTDTQYF.

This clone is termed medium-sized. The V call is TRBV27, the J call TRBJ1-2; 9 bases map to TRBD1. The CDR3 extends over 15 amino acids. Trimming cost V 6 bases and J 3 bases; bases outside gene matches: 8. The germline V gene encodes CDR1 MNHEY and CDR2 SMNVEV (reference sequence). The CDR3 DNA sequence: TGTGCCAGCAGGAGTGGACAGGGGCGTGACTATGGCTACACCTTC. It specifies CASRSGQGRDYGYTF.

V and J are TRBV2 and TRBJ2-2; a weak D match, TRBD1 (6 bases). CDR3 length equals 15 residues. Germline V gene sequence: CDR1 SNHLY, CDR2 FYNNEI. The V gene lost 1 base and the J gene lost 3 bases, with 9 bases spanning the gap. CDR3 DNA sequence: TGTGCCAGCAGTGAAGGGGCAGGGGACACCGGGGAGCTGTTTTTT. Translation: CASSEGAGDTGELFF.

This CDR3 reads CASSLEMGEQFF. Written as DNA, the CDR3 is TGTGCCAGCAGCTTAGAGATGGGTGAGCAGTTCTTC. The gene calls are TRBV11-3 and TRBJ2-1, with unresolved D. The V and J ends lost 0 bases and 9 bases respectively, with 6 bases between them. The V gene's germline CDR1 is SGHNT and CDR2 YENEEA. The CDR3 has 12 amino acids.

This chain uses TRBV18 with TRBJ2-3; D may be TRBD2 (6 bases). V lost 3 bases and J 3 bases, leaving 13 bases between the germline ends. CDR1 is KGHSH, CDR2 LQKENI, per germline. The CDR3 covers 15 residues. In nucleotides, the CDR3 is TGTGCCAGCTCACCGCTGGGGGAGGCTACAGATACGCAGTATTTT. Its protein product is CASSPLGEATDTQYF.

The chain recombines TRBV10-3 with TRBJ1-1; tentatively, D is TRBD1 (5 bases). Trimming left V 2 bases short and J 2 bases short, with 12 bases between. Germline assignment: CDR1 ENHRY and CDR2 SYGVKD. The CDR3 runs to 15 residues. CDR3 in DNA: TGTGCCATCAGTGAGCCTACGACAGCCAACACTGAAGCTTTCTTT. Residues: CAISEPTTANTEAFF.

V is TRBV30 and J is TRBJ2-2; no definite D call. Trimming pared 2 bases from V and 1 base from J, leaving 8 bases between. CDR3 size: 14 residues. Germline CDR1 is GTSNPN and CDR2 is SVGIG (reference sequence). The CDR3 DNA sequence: TGTGCCTGGAGTACAGACCTGAACACCGGGGAGCTGTTTTTT. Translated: CAWSTDLNTGELFF. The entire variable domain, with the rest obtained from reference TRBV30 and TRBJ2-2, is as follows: SQTIHQWPATLVQPVGSPLSLECTVEGTSNPNLYWYRQAAGRGLQLLFYSVGIGQISSEVPQNLSASRPQDRQFILSSKKLLLSDSGFYLCAWSTDLNTGELFFGEGSRLTVL.

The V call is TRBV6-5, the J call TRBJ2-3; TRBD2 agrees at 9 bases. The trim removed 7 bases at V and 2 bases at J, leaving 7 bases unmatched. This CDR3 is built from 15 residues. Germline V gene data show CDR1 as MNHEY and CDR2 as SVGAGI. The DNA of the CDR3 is TGTGCCAGCATCGCCGTAGCGGGGGCCACAGATACGCAGTATTTT. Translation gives CASIAVAGATDTQYF.

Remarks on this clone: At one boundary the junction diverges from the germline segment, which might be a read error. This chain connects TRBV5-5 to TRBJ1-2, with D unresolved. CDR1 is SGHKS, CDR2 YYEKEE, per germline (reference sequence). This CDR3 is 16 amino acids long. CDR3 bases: TGCGCCAGCAGCCAAGATCCCCCAGACTTGGACTATGGCTACACCTTC. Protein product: CASSQDPPDLDYGYTF.

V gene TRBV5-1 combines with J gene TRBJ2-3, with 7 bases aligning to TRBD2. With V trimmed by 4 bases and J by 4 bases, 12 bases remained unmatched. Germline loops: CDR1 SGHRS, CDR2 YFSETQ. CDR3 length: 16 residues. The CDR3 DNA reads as TGCGCCAGCAGCCCACCGGGGGAAAGCGGGGCAGATACGCAGTATTTT. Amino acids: CASSPPGESGADTQYF.

In DNA, the CDR3 is TGTGCCAGCACCGTAGCAGGGACAGGGAACGAGCAGTACTTC. Its translation is CASTVAGTGNEQYF. The rearrangement links TRBV2 to TRBJ2-7, with 9 bases matching TRBD1. CDR3 length equals 14 residues. J was trimmed by 5 bases and V by 7 bases; bases with no gene match: 9. Germline loops: CDR1 SNHLY, CDR2 FYNNEI. Based on the CDR3 plus reference TRBV2 and TRBJ2-7, the full variable domain is EPEVTQTPSHQVTQMGQEVILRCVPISNHLYFYWYRQILGQKVEFLVSFYNNEISEKSEIFDDQFSVERPDGSNFTLKIRSTKLEDSAMYFCASTVAGTGNEQYFGPGTRLTVT.

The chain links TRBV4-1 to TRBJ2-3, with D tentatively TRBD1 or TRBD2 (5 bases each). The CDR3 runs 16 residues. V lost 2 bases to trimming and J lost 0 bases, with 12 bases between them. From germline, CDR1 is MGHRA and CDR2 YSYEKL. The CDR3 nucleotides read TGCGCCAGCAGCCAAATGGGGACCCCTAGCACAGATACGCAGTATTTT. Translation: CASSQMGTPSTDTQYF.

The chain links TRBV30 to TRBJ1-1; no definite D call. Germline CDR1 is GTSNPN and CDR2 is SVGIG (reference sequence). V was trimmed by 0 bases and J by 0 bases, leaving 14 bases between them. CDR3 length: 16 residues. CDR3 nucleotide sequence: TGTGCCTGGAGTGTCTCTCCAGCACGGTTGAACACTGAAGCTTTCTTT. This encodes CAWSVSPARLNTEAFF.

CDR3 bases: TGTGCCAGCAGCGTGGGCGGGCCTAGCACAGATACGCAGTATTTT. Translation gives CASSVGGPSTDTQYF. The chain uses TRBV9 and TRBJ2-3; D is possibly TRBD2 (5 bases). CDR3 size: 15 residues. Germline V gene lookup returns CDR1 SGDLS and CDR2 YYNGEE. Trimming pared 2 bases from V and 0 bases from J, leaving 10 bases between.

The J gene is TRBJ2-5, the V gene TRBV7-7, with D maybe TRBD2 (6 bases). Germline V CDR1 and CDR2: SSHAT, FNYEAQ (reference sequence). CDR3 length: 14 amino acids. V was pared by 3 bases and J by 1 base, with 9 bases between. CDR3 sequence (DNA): TGTGCCAGCAGCTTTTCCGGGGGCCAAGAGACCCAGTACTTC. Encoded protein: CASSFSGGQETQYF. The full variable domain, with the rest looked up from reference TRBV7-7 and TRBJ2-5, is GAGVSQSPRYKVTKRGQDVTLRCDPISSHATLYWYQQALGQGPEFLTYFNYEAQPDKSGLPSDRFSAERPEGSISTLTIQRTEQRDSAMYRCASSFSGGQETQYFGPGTRLLVL.